This T cell receptor beta chain was recovered during a study of T cell repertoires in aging, cancer and after chemotherapy. The V gene's germline CDR1 is LNHDA and CDR2 SQIVND (reference sequence). The ends lost 3 bases at V and 6 bases at J; junction bases unmatched: 5. The CDR3 totals 14 residues. Peripheral blood genomic DNA, not sorted cells or RNA, was the template. A mixed TRB-A/B primer pool amplified rearranged TRB by multiplex touch-down PCR. TCRdb reanalysed the multiplex PCR reads using MiXCR and keeps one entry per CDR3 protein. The profile shows about 5,600 distinct CDR3 sequences, 38% of them singletons. This clonotype has a handful of counts.

The chain has TRBV19 and TRBJ2-7; 10 positions agree with TRBD1. The TCR comes from a human donor with a blood cancer. Sequencing was performed on blood. This CDR3 reads CASSITGTGAEQYF. CDR3 nucleotides: TGTGCCAGTAGTATCACCGGGACAGGGGCCGAGCAGTACTTC. Together with reference TRBV19 and TRBJ2-7, the CDR3 gives the full variable domain: DGGITQSPKYLFRKEGQNVTLSCEQNLNHDAMYWYRQDPGQGLRLIYYSQIVNDFQKGDIAEGYSVSREKKESFPLTVTSAQKNPTAFYLCASSITGTGAEQYFGPGTRLTVT.